The 28 T cell receptor beta chains presented below share a single source sample, sequenced in a study of CXCR3-negative and CXCR3-positive naive CD8 T cells. UMI-labeled 5' RACE yielded the TRB cDNA libraries. Reprocessing the 5' RACE reads, TCRdb reports a single entry for every CDR3 protein and omits DNA. The repertoire table contains 100,000 or so distinct CDR3 sequences. Sequenced: naive CXCR3- CD8+ T cells from blood. The subset is: CD45RO-CCR7+CD27+CD95- naive CD8+ T cells lacking CXCR3 (TNR3-). These receptor sequences come from a human donor in good health. Some clones in this sample may be carry-over from other donors' samples.

This rearrangement joins TRBV28 to TRBJ2-5; TCRdb names TRBD1, which stays unverified in the absence of DNA. The CDR3 is 14 amino acids. Germline CDR1 is MDHEN and CDR2 is SYDVKM. The CDR3 sequence is CASRSGQGRETQYF.

This sequence joins TRBV9 and TRBJ1-2. Germline-derived CDR1 and CDR2 are SGDLS and YYNGEE. This CDR3 contains 12 residues. CDR3 in amino acids: CASRDSYYGYTF.

This chain uses TRBV12-3 or TRBV12-4 with TRBJ2-7; the D call from TCRdb, TRBD1, cannot be confirmed without DNA. The CDR3 consists of 12 residues. Here the CDR3 reads CASGDLSYEQYF.

The chain is built from TRBV5-1 and TRBJ2-2; no DNA is available, so the TRBD1 call from TCRdb remains unchecked. CDR3 length: 16 residues. Germline CDR1 SGHRS, CDR2 YFSETQ. CDR3 protein: CASSSAGGSDTGELFF.

V is TRBV12-3 or TRBV12-4 and J is TRBJ2-1; TCRdb reports TRBD1, a call that lacks DNA to check it against. This CDR3 is built from 21 residues. CDR3 protein: CASSSTPGQLLAGGPGNEQFF.

J is TRBJ2-1 and V is TRBV19; absent DNA, TCRdb's TRBD2 call cannot be checked. In germline, CDR1 is LNHDA, CDR2 SQIVND (reference sequence). This CDR3 contains 15 residues. CDR3 residues: CASRMGSGGMNEQFF.

J is TRBJ2-5 and V is TRBV7-8; the TCRdb D gene call, TRBD2, has no DNA to confirm it. CDR3 length: 16 residues. Germline V gene lookup returns CDR1 SGHVS and CDR2 FQNEAQ. The CDR3 sequence: CASSLYRREGKETQYF. Filled out from reference TRBV7-8 and TRBJ2-5, the complete variable domain reads GAGVSQSPRYKVAKRGQDVALRCDPISGHVSLFWYQQALGQGPEFLTYFQNEAQLDKSGLPSDRFFAERPEGSVSTLKIQRTQQEDSAVYLCASSLYRREGKETQYFGPGTRLLVL.

This rearrangement joins TRBV4-1 to TRBJ2-1; the D call from TCRdb, TRBD1, cannot be confirmed without DNA. Germline values: CDR1 MGHRA, CDR2 YSYEKL. This CDR3 contains 15 residues. CDR3 amino acids: CASSRGNTGYNEQFF.

The CDR3 protein is CASSFGTLGNTIYF. J is TRBJ1-3 and V is TRBV28; TCRdb returns TRBD1, unconfirmable since there is no DNA. This CDR3 is built from 14 residues. Per germline, CDR1 MDHEN and CDR2 SYDVKM.

J is TRBJ1-2 and V is TRBV20-1; the TRBD1 assignment by TCRdb is unverifiable without DNA. The length of the CDR3 is 16 residues. Germline CDR1 is DFQATT and CDR2 is SNEGSKA (reference sequence). The chain's CDR3 is CSARDLGGQINYGYTF.

The chain has TRBV7-2 and TRBJ2-5. Germline V CDR1 and CDR2: SGHTA, FQGNSA. CDR3 size: 15 residues. The CDR3 sequence: CASSLPGGYQETQYF. Full variable domain (rest looked up from reference TRBV7-2 and TRBJ2-5): GAGVSQSPSNKVTEKGKDVELRCDPISGHTALYWYRQSLGQGLEFLIYFQGNSAPDKSGLPSDRFSAERTGGSVSTLTIQRTQQEDSAVYLCASSLPGGYQETQYFGPGTRLLVL.

J is TRBJ1-5 and V is TRBV10-3. This CDR3 spans 16 amino acids. Germline CDR1 ENHRY, CDR2 SYGVKD. The CDR3 is CAISRGGYLSNQPQHF.

This sequence joins TRBV9 and TRBJ2-1; TCRdb returns TRBD1, unconfirmable since there is no DNA. The germline gives CDR1 SGDLS, CDR2 YYNGEE. This CDR3 comprises 15 residues. CDR3 loop: CASSPPAGKRGEQFF.

The V call is TRBV28, the J call TRBJ2-1. The CDR3 covers 13 residues. The germline V gene has CDR1 MDHEN and CDR2 SYDVKM. CDR3 amino acids: CASSLLTGDEQFF.

The chain couples TRBV20-1 to TRBJ2-7; TCRdb lists TRBD2, though no DNA is available to test this call. The CDR3 totals 14 residues. Germline CDR1 DFQATT, CDR2 SNEGSKA (reference sequence). This chain's CDR3 is CSARVTGGTYEQYF.

The chain has TRBV12-3 or TRBV12-4 and TRBJ2-7; no DNA is available, so the TRBD2 call from TCRdb remains unchecked. The CDR3 sequence is 15 residues long. The CDR3 region is CASSLFAGPPYEQYF.

The chain links TRBV20-1 to TRBJ1-1; without DNA, the TCRdb call of TRBD1 cannot be checked. Per germline, CDR1 DFQATT and CDR2 SNEGSKA (reference sequence). The CDR3 is made up of 16 amino acids. CDR3 region: CSVKNRDAPEHTEAFF.

The chain joins TRBV7-9 to TRBJ2-7; TCRdb's D call, TRBD1, is unchecked because there is no DNA. CDR3 length: 14 amino acids. Germline CDR1 SEHNR, CDR2 FQNEAQ (reference sequence). The CDR3 spells CASSLHGTTYEQYF.

The CDR3: CASSPGTGGYGYTF. This chain uses TRBV2 with TRBJ1-2; TCRdb's D call, TRBD1, is unchecked because there is no DNA. The CDR3 consists of 14 residues. CDR1 is SNHLY and CDR2 is FYNNEI in the germline V gene. Filled out from reference TRBV2 and TRBJ1-2, the complete variable domain reads EPEVTQTPSHQVTQMGQEVILRCVPISNHLYFYWYRQILGQKVEFLVSFYNNEISEKSEIFDDQFSVERPDGSNFTLKIRSTKLEDSAMYFCASSPGTGGYGYTFGSGTRLTVV.

The genes are TRBV12-3 or TRBV12-4 and TRBJ1-2. The CDR3 has 12 residues. This CDR3 is CASSWGAEDYTF.

The chain employs TRBV25-1 and TRBJ1-1. CDR3 length: 12 residues. Per the germline V gene, CDR1 is MGHDK and CDR2 is SYGVNS. CDR3 loop: CASRVGPAEAFF.

The genes are TRBV13 and TRBJ2-5; absent DNA, TCRdb's TRBD2 call cannot be checked. The CDR3 has 15 amino acids. Per germline, CDR1 PRHDT and CDR2 FYEKMQ (reference sequence). The CDR3 protein is CASSPGTNGYETQYF.

The CDR3 loop is CASSSISGQGANEQFF. The V call is TRBV7-8, the J call TRBJ2-1; there is no DNA to check the TCRdb D call of TRBD1. Germline V gives CDR1 SGHVS, CDR2 FQNEAQ. The CDR3 contains 16 residues.

V gene TRBV5-6 combines with J gene TRBJ2-7; the D call from TCRdb, TRBD2, cannot be confirmed without DNA. Per the germline V gene, CDR1 is SGHDT and CDR2 is YYEEEE. CDR3 length: 20 residues. CDR3 sequence reads: CASSWTRQYDAFSGLYEQYF. Looking up the rest from reference TRBV5-6 and TRBJ2-7 gives the full variable domain: DAGVTQSPTHLIKTRGQQVTLRCSPKSGHDTVSWYQQALGQGPQFIFQYYEEEERQRGNFPDRFSGHQFPNYSSELNVNALLLGDSALYLCASSWTRQYDAFSGLYEQYFGPGTRLTVT.

The chain has TRBV4-3 and TRBJ2-7. This CDR3 spans 13 amino acids. Germline loops: CDR1 LGHNA, CDR2 YSLEER. The CDR3 protein is CASSQDIEDEQYF.

V usage is TRBV29-1 and J usage is TRBJ2-3; TCRdb names TRBD1, which stays unverified in the absence of DNA. Germline CDR1 and CDR2: SQVTM and ANQGSEA. This CDR3 region has 17 residues. CDR3 in amino acids: CSVEDLGGGEHTDTKYF.

The gene calls are TRBV4-1 and TRBJ1-2. Germline V gene lookup returns CDR1 MGHRA and CDR2 YSYEKL. The CDR3 is 16 residues long. CDR3 loop: CASSQEGLKTNYGYTF.

The chain employs TRBV7-9 and TRBJ2-2. CDR3 length: 13 amino acids. Per germline, CDR1 SEHNR and CDR2 FQNEAQ (reference sequence). The CDR3 loop reads CASSLVLTGELFF.